This TCR beta chain was obtained from a study of T-cell reconstitution after alpha-beta-depleted transplantation in children. Preparing the TCRbeta library involved the use of unique molecular identifiers. TCRdb processed the PCR reads anew with MiXCR; each CDR3 protein has one entry. This table holds nearly 250,000 distinct CDR3 sequences, just under 8.5% found once. This clonotype was observed many times. The receptor was derived from a male patient younger than 18 who had a stem cell transplant for acute lymphoblastic leukemia, so the T cells may come from the graft donor. Sequenced here: PBMCs, mostly from graft donor cells, sampled 180 days after TCRalphabeta/CD19-depleted stem cell transplant.

CDR3 protein: CASSQTGHTDTQYF. In nucleotides, the CDR3 is TGTGCCAGCTCTCAGACGGGCCATACAGATACGCAGTATTTT. J is TRBJ2-3 and V is TRBV18; no reliable D call. V lost 6 bases to trimming and J lost 3 bases, with 13 bases between them. CDR1 and CDR2 from the germline V gene are KGHSH and LQKENI. CDR3 size: 14 residues. Complete variable domain (other parts from reference TRBV18 and TRBJ2-3): NAGVMQNPRHLVRRRGQEARLRCSPMKGHSHVYWYRQLPEEGLKFMVYLQKENIIDESGMPKERFSAEFPKEGPSILRIQQVVRGDSAAYFCASSQTGHTDTQYFGPGTRLTVL.